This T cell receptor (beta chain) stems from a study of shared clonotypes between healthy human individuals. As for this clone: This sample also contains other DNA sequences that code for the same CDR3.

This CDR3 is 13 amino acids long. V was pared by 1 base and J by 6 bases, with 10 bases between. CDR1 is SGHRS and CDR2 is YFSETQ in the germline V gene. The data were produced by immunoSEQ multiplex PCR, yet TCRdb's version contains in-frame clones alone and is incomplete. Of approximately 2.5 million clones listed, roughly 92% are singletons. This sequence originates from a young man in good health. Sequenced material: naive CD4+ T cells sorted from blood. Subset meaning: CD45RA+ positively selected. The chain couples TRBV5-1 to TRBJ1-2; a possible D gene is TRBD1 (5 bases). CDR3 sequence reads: CASSLPGGDGYTF. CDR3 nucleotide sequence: TGCGCCAGCAGCTTGCCAGGAGGGGATGGCTACACCTTC.